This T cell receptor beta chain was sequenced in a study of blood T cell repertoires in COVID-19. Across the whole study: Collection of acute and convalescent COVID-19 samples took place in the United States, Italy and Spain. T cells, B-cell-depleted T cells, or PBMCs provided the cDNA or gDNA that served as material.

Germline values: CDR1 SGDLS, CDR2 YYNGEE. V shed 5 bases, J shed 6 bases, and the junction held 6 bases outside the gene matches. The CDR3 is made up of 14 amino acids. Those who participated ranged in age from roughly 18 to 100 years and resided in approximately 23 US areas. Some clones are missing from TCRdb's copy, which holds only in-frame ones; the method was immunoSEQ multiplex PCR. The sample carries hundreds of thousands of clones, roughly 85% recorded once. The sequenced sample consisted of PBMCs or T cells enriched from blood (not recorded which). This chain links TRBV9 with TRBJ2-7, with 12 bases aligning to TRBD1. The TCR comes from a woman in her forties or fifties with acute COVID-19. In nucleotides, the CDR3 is TGTGCCAGCAGTGTACGGGACAGGGGGCTCGAGCAGTACTTC. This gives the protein CASSVRDRGLEQYF.